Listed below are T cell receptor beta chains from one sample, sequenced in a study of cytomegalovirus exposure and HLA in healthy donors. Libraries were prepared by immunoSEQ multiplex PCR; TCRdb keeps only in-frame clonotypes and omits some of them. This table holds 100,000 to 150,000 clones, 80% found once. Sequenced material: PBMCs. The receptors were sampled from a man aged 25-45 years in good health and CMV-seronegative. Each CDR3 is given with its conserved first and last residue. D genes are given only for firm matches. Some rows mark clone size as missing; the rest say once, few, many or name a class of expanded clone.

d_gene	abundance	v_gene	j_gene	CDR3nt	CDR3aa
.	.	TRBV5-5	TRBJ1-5	TGTGCCAGCAGCCCCACGGGACACCCTAATCAGCCCCAGCATTTT	CASSPTGHPNQPQHF
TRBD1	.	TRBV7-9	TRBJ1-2	TGTGCCAGCAGCTTCAGGGACAGGGAGGGCTACACCTTC	CASSFRDREGYTF
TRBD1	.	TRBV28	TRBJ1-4	TGTGCCAGCAGTCAGGACAGGGGGGGAAATGAAAAACTGTTTTTT	CASSQDRGGNEKLFF
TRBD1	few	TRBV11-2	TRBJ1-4	TGTGCCAGCACCATGACAGGGGGGGTTGAAAAACTGTTTTTT	CASTMTGGVEKLFF
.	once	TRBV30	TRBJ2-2	TGTGCCTGGAGTGTCTCCGGGGAGCTGTTTTTT	CAWSVSGELFF
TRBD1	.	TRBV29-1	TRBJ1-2	TGCAGCGTTGTTGGGACAGGTACTGCCTATGGCTACACCTTC	CSVVGTGTAYGYTF
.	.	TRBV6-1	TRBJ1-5	TGTGCCAGCAGTGATCGCCAGGGGAACGGTCAGCCCCAGCATTTT	CASSDRQGNGQPQHF
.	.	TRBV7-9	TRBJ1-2	TGTGCCAGCAGCCTACTAGTTAACAACTATGGCTACACCTTC	CASSLLVNNYGYTF
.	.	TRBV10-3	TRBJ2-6	TGTGCCATCACCGATCAGATCTCTGGGGCCAACGTCCTGACTTTC	CAITDQISGANVLTF
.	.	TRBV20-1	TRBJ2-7	TGCAGTGCTAGATTCAGTGAGCAGTACTTC	CSARFSEQYF
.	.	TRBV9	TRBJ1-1	TGTGCCAGCAGCGTAGAGGACAACAAGAAAGCTTTCTTT	CASSVEDNKKAFF
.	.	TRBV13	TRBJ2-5	TGTGCCAGCAGCTCCGCAGTGTGGACAGAAGAGACCCAGTACTTC	CASSSAVWTEETQYF
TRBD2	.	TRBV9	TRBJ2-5	TGTGCCAGCAGCGTAGATCCCCTAGCGGGAGTGTTTGGAGAGACCCAGTACTTC	CASSVDPLAGVFGETQYF
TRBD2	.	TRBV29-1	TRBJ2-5	TGCAGCGTTGAAGCGGGGGGGAAGACCCAGTACTTC	CSVEAGGKTQYF
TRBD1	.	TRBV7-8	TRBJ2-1	TGTGCCAGCAGCCGGGACAGGGGGAATGAGCAGTTCTTC	CASSRDRGNEQFF
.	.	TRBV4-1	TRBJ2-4	TGCGCCAGCAGCCAAGTAGGGGGAGCCAAAAACATTCAGTACTTC	CASSQVGGAKNIQYF
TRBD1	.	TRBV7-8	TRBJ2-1	TGTGCCAGCAGCCGCGCCGGGACAGGGGGAATATTTGAGCAGTTCTTC	CASSRAGTGGIFEQFF
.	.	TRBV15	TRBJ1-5	TGTGCCACCAGCAGAGCGGGGGGGAGGAGTCAGCCCCAGCATTTT	CATSRAGGRSQPQHF
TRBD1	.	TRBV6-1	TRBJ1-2	TGTGCCAGCAGTGAGTGGGGGACAGGGGGCTTTGGCTACACCTTC	CASSEWGTGGFGYTF
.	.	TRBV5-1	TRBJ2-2	TGCGCCAGCAGCGCCCAGGCGCTCACCGGGGAGCTGTTTTTT	CASSAQALTGELFF
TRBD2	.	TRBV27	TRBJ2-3	TGTGCCAGCAGTGACGGACTAGCGGGAGTGGCTACGCAGTATTTT	CASSDGLAGVATQYF
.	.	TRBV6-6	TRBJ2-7	TGTGCCAGCAGTCATGGGACTTTCTCCTACGAGCAGTACTTC	CASSHGTFSYEQYF
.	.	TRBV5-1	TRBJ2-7	TGCGCCAGCAGCTTGGAACAGGGCGAGCAGTACTTC	CASSLEQGEQYF
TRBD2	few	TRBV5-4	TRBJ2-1	TGTGCCAGCAGCAACGACCGGGAGGCCTACAATGAGCAGTTCTTC	CASSNDREAYNEQFF
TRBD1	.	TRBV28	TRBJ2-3	TGTGCCAGCAGTGGCTACTACAGGGGAAAGGGCACAGATACGCAGTATTTT	CASSGYYRGKGTDTQYF
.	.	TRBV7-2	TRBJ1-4	TGTGCCAGCAGCTTAGGGGGCCCGGGTTCTAGGGCTGAAAAACTGTTTTTT	CASSLGGPGSRAEKLFF
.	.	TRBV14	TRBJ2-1	TGTGCCAGCAGCCAACATGGTGCTATGTTGGATGAGCAGTTCTTC	CASSQHGAMLDEQFF